This TCR beta chain was captured by sequencing in a study of radiotherapy plus CTLA-4 blockade in lung cancer. Findings of the study overall: The authors reported that early blood T cell clone dynamics, with interferon-beta, best predicted response. TCR clones from tumors expanded in blood after radiotherapy plus ipilimumab.

Method: immunoSEQ multiplex PCR; TCRdb's copy keeps in-frame clones and lacks some. The sample has about 98,000 clones; roughly 88% are singletons. In regard to this clone: Its target is not known.

Ipilimumab-mediated CTLA-4 blockade plus focal radiation was given to patients having chemo-refractory metastatic non-small-cell lung cancer. The TCR comes from a human donor with non-small cell lung cancer that progressed on radiotherapy plus ipilimumab. Sequenced here: peripheral blood, sampled from a patient treated with radiotherapy plus ipilimumab.

Written as DNA, the CDR3 is TGTGCCAGCAGCCTGACAGGGGTAACCACCGGGGAGCTGTTTTTT. It specifies CASSLTGVTTGELFF. The chain couples TRBV6-6 to TRBJ2-2; the match to TRBD1 covers 8 bases. V gave up 6 bases and J gave up 4 bases; unmatched junction bases: 7. The CDR3 covers 15 residues. CDR1 is MNHNY, CDR2 SVGAGI, per germline (reference sequence).